This T cell receptor beta chain appears in the sequencing data of a study of blood T cell repertoires in COVID-19. CDR3 length: 15 residues. Unmatched junction bases numbered 11, after V lost 10 bases and J lost 2 bases. Germline CDR1 reads ENHRY; CDR2 reads SYGVKD. Method: immunoSEQ multiplex PCR; TCRdb's copy keeps in-frame clones and lacks some. This table has 75,000 to 100,000 clones, approximately 87% appearing once. This clonotype was obtained from a human donor with acute or convalescent COVID-19. The donor label of this sample is uncertain. Source material: peripheral blood. The genes are TRBV10-3 and TRBJ1-5; TRBD1 matches at 7 bases. The CDR3 loop is CATKTDRDGNQPQHF. The CDR3 bases are TGTGCCACCAAAACCGACAGGGACGGCAATCAGCCCCAGCATTTT.